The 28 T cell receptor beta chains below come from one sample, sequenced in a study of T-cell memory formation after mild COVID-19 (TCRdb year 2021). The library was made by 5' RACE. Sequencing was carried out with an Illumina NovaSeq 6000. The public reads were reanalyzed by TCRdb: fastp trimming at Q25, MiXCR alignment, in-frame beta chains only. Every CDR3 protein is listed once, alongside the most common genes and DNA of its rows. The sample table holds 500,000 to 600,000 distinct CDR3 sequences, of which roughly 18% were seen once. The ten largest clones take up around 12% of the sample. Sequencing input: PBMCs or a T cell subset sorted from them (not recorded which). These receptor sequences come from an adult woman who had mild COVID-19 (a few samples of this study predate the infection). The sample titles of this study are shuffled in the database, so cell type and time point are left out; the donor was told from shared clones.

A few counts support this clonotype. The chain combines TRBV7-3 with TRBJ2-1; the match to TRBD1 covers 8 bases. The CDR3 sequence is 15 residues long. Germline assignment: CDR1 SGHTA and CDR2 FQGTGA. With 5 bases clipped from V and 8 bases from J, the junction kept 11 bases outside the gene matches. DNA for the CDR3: TGTGCCAGCAGCCGCGGACAGGGTAATGCGGATGAGCAGTTCTTC. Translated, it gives CASSRGQGNADEQFF.

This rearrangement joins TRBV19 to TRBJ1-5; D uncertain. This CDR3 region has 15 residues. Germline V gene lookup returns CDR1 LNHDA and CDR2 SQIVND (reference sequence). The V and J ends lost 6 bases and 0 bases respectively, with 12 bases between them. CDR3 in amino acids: CASRAGEDSNQPQHF. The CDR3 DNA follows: TGTGCCAGTAGGGCCGGGGAGGATAGCAATCAGCCCCAGCATTTT.

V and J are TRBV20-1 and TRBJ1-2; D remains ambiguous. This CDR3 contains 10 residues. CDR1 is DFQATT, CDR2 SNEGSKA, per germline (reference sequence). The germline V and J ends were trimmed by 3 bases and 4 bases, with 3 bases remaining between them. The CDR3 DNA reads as TGCAGTGCTAGGTCCTATGGCTACACCTTC. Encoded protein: CSARSYGYTF.

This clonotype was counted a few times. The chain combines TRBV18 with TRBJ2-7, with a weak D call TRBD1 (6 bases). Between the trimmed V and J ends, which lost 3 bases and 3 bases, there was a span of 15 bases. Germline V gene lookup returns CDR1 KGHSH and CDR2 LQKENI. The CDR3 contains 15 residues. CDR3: CASSPSQGKYYEQYF. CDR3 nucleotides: TGTGCCAGCTCACCGTCACAGGGCAAGTACTACGAGCAGTACTTC.

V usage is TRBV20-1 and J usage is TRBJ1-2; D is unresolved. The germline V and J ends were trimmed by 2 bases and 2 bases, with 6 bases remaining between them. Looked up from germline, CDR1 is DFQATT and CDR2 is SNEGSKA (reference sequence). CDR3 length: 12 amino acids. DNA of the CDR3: TGCAGTGCTAGATTCGCGAACTATGGCTACACCTTC. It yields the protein CSARFANYGYTF.

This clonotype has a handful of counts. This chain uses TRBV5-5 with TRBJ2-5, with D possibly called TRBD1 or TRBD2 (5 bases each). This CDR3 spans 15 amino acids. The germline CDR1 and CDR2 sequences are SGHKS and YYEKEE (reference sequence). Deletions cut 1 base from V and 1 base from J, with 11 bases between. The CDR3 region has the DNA TGTGCCAGCAGCTTGACGCCAGGGACCCAAGAGACCCAGTACTTC. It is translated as CASSLTPGTQETQYF.

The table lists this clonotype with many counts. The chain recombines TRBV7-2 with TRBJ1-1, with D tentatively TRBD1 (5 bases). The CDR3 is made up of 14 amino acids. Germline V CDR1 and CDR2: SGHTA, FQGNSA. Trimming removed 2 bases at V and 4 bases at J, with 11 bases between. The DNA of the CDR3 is TGTGCCAGCAGCTTACAGGGTATGGGCACTGAAGCTTTCTTT. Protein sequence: CASSLQGMGTEAFF.

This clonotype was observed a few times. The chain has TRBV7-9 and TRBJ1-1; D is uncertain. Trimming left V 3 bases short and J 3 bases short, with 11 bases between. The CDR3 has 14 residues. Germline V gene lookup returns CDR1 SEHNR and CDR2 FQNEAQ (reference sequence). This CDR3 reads CASSFQSYYTEAFF. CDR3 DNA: TGTGCCAGCAGCTTCCAGTCGTACTACACTGAAGCTTTCTTT.

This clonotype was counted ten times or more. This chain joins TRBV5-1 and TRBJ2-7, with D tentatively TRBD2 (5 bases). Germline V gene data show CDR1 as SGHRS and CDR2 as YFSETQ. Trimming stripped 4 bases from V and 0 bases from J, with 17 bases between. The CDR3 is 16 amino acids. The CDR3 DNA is TGCGCCAGCAGCCCCCTGGAGGCCCGGGGCTCCTACGAGCAGTACTTC. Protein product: CASSPLEARGSYEQYF.

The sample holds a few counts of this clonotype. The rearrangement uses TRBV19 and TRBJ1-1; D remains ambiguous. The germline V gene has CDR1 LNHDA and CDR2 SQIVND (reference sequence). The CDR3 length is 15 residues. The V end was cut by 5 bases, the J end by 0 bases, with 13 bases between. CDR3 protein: CASSLYGSMNTEAFF. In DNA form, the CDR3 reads TGTGCCAGTAGTCTTTACGGGAGCATGAACACTGAAGCTTTCTTT.

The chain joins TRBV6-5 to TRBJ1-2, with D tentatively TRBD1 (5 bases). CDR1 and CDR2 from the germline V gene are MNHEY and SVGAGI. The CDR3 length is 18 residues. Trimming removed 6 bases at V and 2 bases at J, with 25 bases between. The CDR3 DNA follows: TGTGCCAGCAGCTACCTTAGGGAGACAGTCGAACAGAACTATGGCTACACCTTC. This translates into CASSYLRETVEQNYGYTF.

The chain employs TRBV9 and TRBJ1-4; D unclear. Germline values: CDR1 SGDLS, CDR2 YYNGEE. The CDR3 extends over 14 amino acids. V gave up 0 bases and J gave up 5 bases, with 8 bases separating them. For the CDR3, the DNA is TGTGCCAGCAGCGTAGCGGCGGGGAATGAAAAACTGTTTTTT. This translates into CASSVAAGNEKLFF.

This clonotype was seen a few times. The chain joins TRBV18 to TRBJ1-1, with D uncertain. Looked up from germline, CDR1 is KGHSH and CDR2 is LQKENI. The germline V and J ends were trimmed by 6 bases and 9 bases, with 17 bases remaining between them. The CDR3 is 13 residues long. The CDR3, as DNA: TGTGCCAGCTCCCCTCCCCCCGCCAATAAAGCTTTCTTT. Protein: CASSPPPANKAFF.

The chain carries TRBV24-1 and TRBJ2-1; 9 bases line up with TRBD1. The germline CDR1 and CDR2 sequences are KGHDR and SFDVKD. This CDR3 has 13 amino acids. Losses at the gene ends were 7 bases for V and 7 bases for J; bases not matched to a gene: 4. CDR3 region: CATRKTGGNEQFF. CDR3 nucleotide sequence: TGTGCCACCAGGAAGACAGGGGGGAATGAGCAGTTCTTC.

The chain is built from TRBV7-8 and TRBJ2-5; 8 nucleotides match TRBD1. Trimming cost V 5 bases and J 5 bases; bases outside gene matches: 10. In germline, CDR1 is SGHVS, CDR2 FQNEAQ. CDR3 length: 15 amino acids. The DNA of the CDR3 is TGTGCCAGCAGCCAGAGGACAGGGTGGGGGGAGACCCAGTACTTC. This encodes CASSQRTGWGETQYF.

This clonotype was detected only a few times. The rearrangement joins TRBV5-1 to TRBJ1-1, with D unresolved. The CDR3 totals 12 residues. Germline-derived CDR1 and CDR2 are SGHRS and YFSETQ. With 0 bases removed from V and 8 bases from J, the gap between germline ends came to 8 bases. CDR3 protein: CASSLAGIEAFF. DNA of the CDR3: TGCGCCAGCAGCTTGGCCGGGATCGAAGCTTTCTTT. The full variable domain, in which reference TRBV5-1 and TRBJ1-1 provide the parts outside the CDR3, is KAGVTQTPRYLIKTRGQQVTLSCSPISGHRSVSWYQQTPGQGLQFLFEYFSETQRNKGNFPGRFSGRQFSNSRSEMNVSTLELGDSALYLCASSLAGIEAFFGQGTRLTVV.

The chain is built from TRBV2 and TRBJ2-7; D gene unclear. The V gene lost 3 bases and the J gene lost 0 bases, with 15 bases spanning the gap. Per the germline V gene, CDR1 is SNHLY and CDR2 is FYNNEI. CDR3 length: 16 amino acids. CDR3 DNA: TGTGCCAGCAGTGACTCCGTTGGGTTCTACTCCTACGAGCAGTACTTC. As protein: CASSDSVGFYSYEQYF.

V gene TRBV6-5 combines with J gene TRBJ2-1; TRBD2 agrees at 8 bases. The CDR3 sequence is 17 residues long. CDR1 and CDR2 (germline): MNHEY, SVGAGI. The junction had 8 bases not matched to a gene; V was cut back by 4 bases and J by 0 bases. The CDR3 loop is CASSCLGGGDSYNEQFF. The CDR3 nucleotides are TGTGCCAGCAGTTGTCTCGGGGGGGGGGACTCCTACAATGAGCAGTTCTTC.

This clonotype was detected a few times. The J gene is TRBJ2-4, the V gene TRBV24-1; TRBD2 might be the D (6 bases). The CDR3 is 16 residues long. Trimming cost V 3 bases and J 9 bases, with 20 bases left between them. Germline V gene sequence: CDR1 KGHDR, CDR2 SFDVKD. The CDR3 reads CATSDPGLGESGIQYF. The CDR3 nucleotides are TGTGCCACCAGTGATCCGGGACTGGGCGAATCAGGCATTCAGTACTTC.

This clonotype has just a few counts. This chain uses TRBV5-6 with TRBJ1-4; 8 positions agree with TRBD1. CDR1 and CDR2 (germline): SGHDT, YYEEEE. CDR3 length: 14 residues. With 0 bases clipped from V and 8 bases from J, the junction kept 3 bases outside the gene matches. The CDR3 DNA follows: TGTGCCAGCAGCTTGGGGACAGGGTCGGAAAAACTGTTTTTT. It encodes CASSLGTGSEKLFF.

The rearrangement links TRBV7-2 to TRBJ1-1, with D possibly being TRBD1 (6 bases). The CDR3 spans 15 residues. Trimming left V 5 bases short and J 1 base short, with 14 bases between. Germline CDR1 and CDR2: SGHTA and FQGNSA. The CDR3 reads CASSPVGGRNTEAFF. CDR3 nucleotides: TGTGCCAGCAGCCCAGTGGGGGGCAGGAACACTGAAGCTTTCTTT.

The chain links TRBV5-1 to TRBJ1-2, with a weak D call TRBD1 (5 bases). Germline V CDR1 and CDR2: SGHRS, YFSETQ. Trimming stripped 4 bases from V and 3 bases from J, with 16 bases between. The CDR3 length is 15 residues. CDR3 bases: TGCGCCAGCAGCCAGACCGGGACTGGGCACTATGGCTACACCTTC. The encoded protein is CASSQTGTGHYGYTF.

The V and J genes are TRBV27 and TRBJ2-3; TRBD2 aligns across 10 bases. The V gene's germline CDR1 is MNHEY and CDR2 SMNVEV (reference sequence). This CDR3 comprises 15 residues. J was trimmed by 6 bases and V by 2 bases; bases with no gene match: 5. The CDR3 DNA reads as TGTGCCAGCAGTTTAGTCAGCGGGAGGGCGGATACGCAGTATTTT. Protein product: CASSLVSGRADTQYF.

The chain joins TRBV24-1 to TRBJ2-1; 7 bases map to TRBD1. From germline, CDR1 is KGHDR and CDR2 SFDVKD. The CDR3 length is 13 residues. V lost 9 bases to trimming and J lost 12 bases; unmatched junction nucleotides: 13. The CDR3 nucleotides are TGTGCCACCGGGGACAGCGGACCACCGGGGCAGTTCTTC. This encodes CATGDSGPPGQFF.

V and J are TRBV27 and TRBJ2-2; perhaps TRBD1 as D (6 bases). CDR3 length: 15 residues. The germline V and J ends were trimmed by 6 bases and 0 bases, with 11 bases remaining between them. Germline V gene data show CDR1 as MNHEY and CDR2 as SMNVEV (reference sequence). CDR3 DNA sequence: TGTGCCAGCAGGGCAGGGGCCACGAACACCGGGGAGCTGTTTTTT. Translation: CASRAGATNTGELFF.

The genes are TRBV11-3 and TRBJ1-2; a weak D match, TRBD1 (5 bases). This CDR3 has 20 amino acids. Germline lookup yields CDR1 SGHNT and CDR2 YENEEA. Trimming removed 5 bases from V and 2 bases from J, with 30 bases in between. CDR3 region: CASSPYLGTGQASYNYGYTF. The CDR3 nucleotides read TGTGCCAGCAGCCCATACCTAGGCACAGGTCAGGCCAGCTACAACTATGGCTACACCTTC.

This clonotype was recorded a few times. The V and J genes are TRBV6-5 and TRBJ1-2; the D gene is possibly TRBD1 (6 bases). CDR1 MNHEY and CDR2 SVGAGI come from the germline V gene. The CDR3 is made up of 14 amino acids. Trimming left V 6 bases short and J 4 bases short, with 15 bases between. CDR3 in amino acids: CASRSRDKGYGYTF. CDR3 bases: TGTGCCAGCAGGAGCCGGGACAAGGGCTATGGCTACACCTTC.

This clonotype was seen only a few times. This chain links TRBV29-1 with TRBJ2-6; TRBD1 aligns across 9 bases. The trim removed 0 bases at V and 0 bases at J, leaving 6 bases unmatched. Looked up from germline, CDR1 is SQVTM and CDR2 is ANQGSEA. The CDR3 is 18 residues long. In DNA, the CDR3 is TGCAGCGTTGAAGAGGGGACAGGGAAACCCTCTGGGGCCAACGTCCTGACTTTC. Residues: CSVEEGTGKPSGANVLTF.